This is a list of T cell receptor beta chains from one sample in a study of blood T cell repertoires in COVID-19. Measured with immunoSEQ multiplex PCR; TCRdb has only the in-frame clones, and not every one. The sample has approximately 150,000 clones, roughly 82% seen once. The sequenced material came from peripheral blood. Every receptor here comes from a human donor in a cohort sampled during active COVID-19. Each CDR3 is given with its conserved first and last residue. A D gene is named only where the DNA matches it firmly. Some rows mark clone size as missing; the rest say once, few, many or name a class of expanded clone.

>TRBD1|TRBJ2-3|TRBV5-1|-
TGCGCCAGCAACTTGGACAGGAATACGCAGTATTTT
CASNLDRNTQYF
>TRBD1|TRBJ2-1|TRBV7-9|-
TGTGCCAGCAGCGCGGCCGGACAGGGAGGTGTCAATGAGCAGTTCTTC
CASSAAGQGGVNEQFF
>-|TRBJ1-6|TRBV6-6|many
TGTGCCAGCACCTCGCAGGGGTTAAATTCACCCCTCCACTTT
CASTSQGLNSPLHF
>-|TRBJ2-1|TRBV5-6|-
TGTGCCAGCAGCTTGCTGAAGGCTAGTGCCGATGAGCAGTTCTTC
CASSLLKASADEQFF
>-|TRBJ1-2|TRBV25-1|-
TGTGCCAGCACAGGGAACTATGGCTACACCTTC
CASTGNYGYTF
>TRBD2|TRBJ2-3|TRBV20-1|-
TGCAGTGCTAGCGGGGGGGATACGCAGTATTTT
CSASGGDTQYF
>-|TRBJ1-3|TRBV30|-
TGTGCCTGGAGTGTGTGGCTCTCTGGAAACACCATATATTTT
CAWSVWLSGNTIYF
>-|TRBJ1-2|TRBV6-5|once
TGTGCCAGCAAAGAACAGGGAGTCGGCTACACCTTC
CASKEQGVGYTF
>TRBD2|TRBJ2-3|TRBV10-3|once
TGTGCCATCAGTGATAGCGGGAGGGCCGATCTTCGTTATTTT
CAISDSGRADLRYF
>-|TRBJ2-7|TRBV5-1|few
TGCGCCAGCAGCTTGGACAGACAAACCTACGAGCAGTACTTC
CASSLDRQTYEQYF
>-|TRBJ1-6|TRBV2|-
TGTGCCAGCAGTGAACGCCAGGGTGTATATTCACCCCTCCACTTT
CASSERQGVYSPLHF
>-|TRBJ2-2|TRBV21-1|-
TGTGCCAGCTTTCCCGCCAAGGAGGGCCTCATGGTGGAGCCGGGGACTCGCGACACCGGGGAGCTGTTTTTT
CASFPAKEGLMVEPGTRDTGELFF
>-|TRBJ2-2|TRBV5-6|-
TGTGCCAGCAGCTTGGTCCTTACGGGCACCGGGGAGCTGTTTTTT
CASSLVLTGTGELFF
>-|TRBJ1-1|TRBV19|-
TGTGCCAGTAGTAGTATTGACAGAACTGAAGCTTTCTTT
CASSSIDRTEAFF
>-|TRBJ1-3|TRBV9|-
TGTGCCAGCAGAGAAACAGGGTCTGGAAACACCATATATTTT
CASRETGSGNTIYF
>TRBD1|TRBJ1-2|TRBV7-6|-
TGTGCCAGCAGCCTAACCGGGACAGGATCCTATGGCTACACCTTC
CASSLTGTGSYGYTF
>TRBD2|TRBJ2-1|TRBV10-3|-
TGTGCCATCAGTGAGTCATCAGGACTAGACTACAATGAGCAGTTCTTC
CAISESSGLDYNEQFF
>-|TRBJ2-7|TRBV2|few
TGTGCCACCCAAAGGAACAGCATGGGAGCCTACGAGCAGTACTTC
CATQRNSMGAYEQYF
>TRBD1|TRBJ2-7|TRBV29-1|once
TGCAGCGTAGATACGGGACAGGGGGCCCGCGAGCAGTACTTC
CSVDTGQGAREQYF
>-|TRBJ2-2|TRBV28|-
TGTGCCAGCAGTTTGGCGGGCACCGGGGAGCTGTTTTTT
CASSLAGTGELFF
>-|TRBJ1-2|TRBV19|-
TGTGCCAGTAGTCAAACAGGAGACGATAACTATGGCTACACCTTC
CASSQTGDDNYGYTF
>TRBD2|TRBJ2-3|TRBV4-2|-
TGTGCCAGCAGCCAAGAACCAGCGGGGAGCACAGATACGCAGTATTTT
CASSQEPAGSTDTQYF
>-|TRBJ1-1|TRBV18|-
TGTGCCAGCTCACCACTAGACAATGCGGGGGCTGAAGCTTTCTTT
CASSPLDNAGAEAFF
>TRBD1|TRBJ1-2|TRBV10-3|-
TGTGCCATCAGCACCCCGACAGGGTCGGGTGGCTACACCTTC
CAISTPTGSGGYTF
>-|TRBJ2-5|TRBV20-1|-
TGCAGTGCTAGTAGTACAGACATCCAAGAGACCCAGTACTTC
CSASSTDIQETQYF
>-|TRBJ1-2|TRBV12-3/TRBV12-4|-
TGTGCCAGCAGTTTGCGGAACAGGGATGGCTACACCTTC
CASSLRNRDGYTF
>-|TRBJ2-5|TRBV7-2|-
TGTGCCAGCAGCCCTCCCCCCTCGCGGGAGACCCAGTACTTC
CASSPPPSRETQYF
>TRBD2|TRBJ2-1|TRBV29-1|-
TGCAGCGTTGATACTGGGACTAGCGTGGGCGGTGAGCAGTTCTTC
CSVDTGTSVGGEQFF
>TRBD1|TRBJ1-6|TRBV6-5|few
TGTGCCAGCAAAGCGGACAGGGGGAACCCGCCCCTCCACTTT
CASKADRGNPPLHF
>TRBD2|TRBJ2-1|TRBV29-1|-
TGTGGGACTAGCGGGAGTATAGCCTCCTACAATGAGCAGTTCTTC
CGTSGSIASYNEQFF
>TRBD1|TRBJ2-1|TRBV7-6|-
TGTGCCAGCAGCTTCGAGACAGGGCTTTACAATGAGCAGTTCTTC
CASSFETGLYNEQFF
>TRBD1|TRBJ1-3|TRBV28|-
TGTGCCAGCAGTTTGGACAGGAGCTCTGGAAACACCATATATTTT
CASSLDRSSGNTIYF
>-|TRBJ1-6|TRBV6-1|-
TGTGCCAGCAGTGAGGTCATCGGGGATTCACCCCTCCACTTT
CASSEVIGDSPLHF
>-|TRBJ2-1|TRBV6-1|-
TGTGCCAGCAGTGAAGACCCGACAGATTACAATGAGCAGTTCTTC
CASSEDPTDYNEQFF
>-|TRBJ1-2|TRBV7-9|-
TGTGCCAGCAGCCTGGACAGCTACGGCTACACCTTC
CASSLDSYGYTF
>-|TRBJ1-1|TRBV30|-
TGTGCCTGGAGACAGCCCCGTGTAGAAGCTTTCTTT
CAWRQPRVEAFF
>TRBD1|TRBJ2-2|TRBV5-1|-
TGCGCCAGCAGCTCGGGGGACAGGGGAGTCGCCGGGGAGCTGTTTTTT
CASSSGDRGVAGELFF
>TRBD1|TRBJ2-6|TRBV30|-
TGTGCCTGGAGTGGGGACAGCTCTGGGGCCAACGTCCTGACTTTC
CAWSGDSSGANVLTF
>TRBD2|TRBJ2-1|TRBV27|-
TGTGCCAGCAGTGTCCGTGGGAGTAGCGGGGGTTTGAATGAGCAGTTCTTC
CASSVRGSSGGLNEQFF
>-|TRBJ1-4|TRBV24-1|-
TGTGCCACCAGTAGGGGTTCCAATGAAAAACTGTTTTTT
CATSRGSNEKLFF
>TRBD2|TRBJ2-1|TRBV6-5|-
TGTGCCAGCAGCAAGGGACTAGCGGGAGGGGATGAGCAGTTCTTC
CASSKGLAGGDEQFF
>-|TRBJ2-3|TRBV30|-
TGTGCCTGGAGTGCGGGACTCGGCCCAGATACGCAGTATTTT
CAWSAGLGPDTQYF
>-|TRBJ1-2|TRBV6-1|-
TGTGCCAGCAGTGAAGCGCTGGCAGCTCGGGGGAACTATGGCTACACCTTC
CASSEALAARGNYGYTF
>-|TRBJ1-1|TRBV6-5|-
TGTGCCAGCACACAGGGTGATGACACTGAAGCTTTCTTT
CASTQGDDTEAFF
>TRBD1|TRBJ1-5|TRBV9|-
TGTGCCAGCAGCGTAGGGACAGGTGGTAGTCAGCCCCAGCATTTT
CASSVGTGGSQPQHF
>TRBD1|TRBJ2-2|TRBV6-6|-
TGTGCCAGCAGTTCGGGACAGGGGAACACCGGGGAGCTGTTTTTT
CASSSGQGNTGELFF
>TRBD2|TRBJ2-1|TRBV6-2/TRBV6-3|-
TGTGCCAGCAGTTATGGCGGGGGGGTAAGTGAGCAGTTCTTC
CASSYGGGVSEQFF
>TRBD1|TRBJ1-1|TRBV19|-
TGTGCCAGTAGAGACCCGACAGGGTACACTGAAGCTTTCTTT
CASRDPTGYTEAFF
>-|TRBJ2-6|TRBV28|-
TGTGCCAGCAGTTTATCGGGGGCCGGGACAGTGAGCAACTCTGGGGCCAACGTCCTGACTTTC
CASSLSGAGTVSNSGANVLTF
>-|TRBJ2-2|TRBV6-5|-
TGTGCCAGCAGCAAGGAGACCGGGGAGCTGTTTTTT
CASSKETGELFF
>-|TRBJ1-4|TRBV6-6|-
TGTGCCAGCAGTTACGTGGGGGGAGAGAATGAAAAACTGTTTTTT
CASSYVGGENEKLFF
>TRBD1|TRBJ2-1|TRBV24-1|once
TGTGCCACCAGTGATTCCCCGACAGGGCAGCAGTTCTTC
CATSDSPTGQQFF
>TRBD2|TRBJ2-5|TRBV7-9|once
TGTGCCAGCAGCTTGACTAGCGGGGGGCCGGAGACCCAGTACTTC
CASSLTSGGPETQYF
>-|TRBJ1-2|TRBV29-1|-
TGCAGCTCTTATACGGACAGCTATGGCTACACCTTC
CSSYTDSYGYTF
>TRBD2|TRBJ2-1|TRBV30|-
TGTGCCTGGAGTGTGACTAGCAGGAATGAGCAGTTCTTC
CAWSVTSRNEQFF
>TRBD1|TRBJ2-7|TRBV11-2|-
TGTGCCAGCAGCTTAGAAGGACAGGTCATTTACGAGCAGTACTTC
CASSLEGQVIYEQYF